These T cell receptor beta chains were read from a single sample in a study of graft-versus-host responses after intestinal transplantation. Only in-frame clones appear in the TCRdb table, and some are missing; sequencing was by immunoSEQ multiplex PCR. The sample consists of 20,000 to 25,000 clones, around 43% of them appearing once. Source: alloreactive CD8+ T cells from a mixed lymphocyte reaction culture, taken before intestinal transplant. Receptors originate from a human patient who received an intestinal transplant. CDR3s include the opening cysteine and the closing phenylalanine or tryptophan.

TRBV2	TRBJ1-5	CASTEGVRGQPQHF
TRBV6-1	TRBJ2-1	CASSGTSGKAYNEQFF
TRBV27	TRBJ1-1	CASSFNTDTEAFF
TRBV30	TRBJ2-2	CAWTATNTGELFF
TRBV6-5	TRBJ2-5	CASSYGGYQETQYF
TRBV5-5	TRBJ2-2	CASSLVEGQGDTGELFF
TRBV28	TRBJ2-7	CASSFPAQRGEQYF
TRBV6-5	TRBJ2-7	CASSRIRTYEQYF
TRBV28	TRBJ2-5	CTSSFRSGRAGTQYF
TRBV5-1	TRBJ1-3	CASSLRGKGNTIYF
TRBV6-1	TRBJ2-5	CASSEALQPHFAQGTQYF
TRBV2	TRBJ1-2	CASSESMRQGVYGYTF
TRBV2	TRBJ1-2	CASSEGQTEYYGYTF
TRBV20-1	TRBJ1-2	CSVDSNYGYTF
TRBV4-1	TRBJ2-1	CASSQQPDRYNEQFF
TRBV6-5	TRBJ2-4	CASSSGTGRTRNIQYF
TRBV7-9	TRBJ2-3	CASSFAPTDTQYF
TRBV6-5	TRBJ1-2	CASSRDRGHGYTF
TRBV30	TRBJ1-3	CAWGTAGNTIYF
TRBV27	TRBJ2-2	CASSPLAVNTGELFF
TRBV6-5	TRBJ1-5	CASSVVSFSNQPQHF
TRBV5-4	TRBJ2-1	CASSLDLAGDEQFF
TRBV7-8	TRBJ1-4	CASSWPGTTTNEKLFF
TRBV18	TRBJ2-7	CASSASGRVYEQYF
TRBV28	TRBJ2-7	CAIQTPTSYEQYF
TRBV30	TRBJ1-5	CAWSYVNNQPQHF
TRBV5-1	TRBJ2-2	CASRRASTGELFF
TRBV2	TRBJ2-4	CASSQGVVKNIQYF
TRBV10-3	TRBJ1-2	CAISADYRDRGRGYTF
TRBV6-6	TRBJ2-1	CASSGRGRVSVF
TRBV7-2	TRBJ1-4	CASSLGQTLNEKLFF
TRBV19	TRBJ1-5	CATHGGQAISRNLNQPQHF
TRBV9	TRBJ2-7	CASSVAPTRGEQYF
TRBV6-5	TRBJ1-2	CASSYGGHSSYGYTF
TRBV6-6	TRBJ2-1	CASSPLNEQFF
TRBV15	TRBJ1-2	CATSRETYYGYTF
TRBV6-6	TRBJ2-7	CASSYSGDGGNEQYF
TRBV2	TRBJ2-5	CASSWGQGGGGTQYF
TRBV5-1	TRBJ1-5	CASSPQGASNQPQHF
TRBV7-5	TRBJ2-1	CARSSQRNFRFF
TRBV2	TRBJ2-3	CASSVRFTDTQYF